This T cell receptor (beta chain) was captured in a study of CD8 T cells in ankylosing spondylitis (dated 2017 in TCRdb). Some background on the complete study: The study set out to find disease-linked TCR variants by profiling T cell receptor beta repertoires in ankylosing spondylitis patients and healthy donors. In total, the full study cohort was made up of 108 healthy donors and more than 20 ankylosing spondylitis patients. Peripheral blood was sampled, and synovial fluid was also collected from ankylosing spondylitis patients.

General study outcomes and caveats: In peripheral blood, the disease-linked clones were found at relatively low frequencies and had a CD8+ phenotype. According to the report, matched synovial fluid samples from ankylosing spondylitis patients were significantly enriched for the disease-linked clones. Blood from ankylosing spondylitis patients appeared to be characterized by a TCR beta motif composed of about eight highly homologous amino acid variants. Some of the motif variants had been reported before in the synovial fluid and blood of reactive arthritis patients, a finding that suggests common disease-initiation mechanisms.

This clonotype was recorded many times. The antigen it binds to is not known. No qualities accompany the bases; no much larger clone lies one base away. This sample was sequenced with an Illumina HiSeq 2500. TCR beta libraries were prepared by quantitative 5'-RACE with molecular barcodes. As for the authors' bioinformatics: Disease-linked TCR variants were identified with a new computational method built on a probabilistic model of VDJ rearrangement. TCRdb reran the public reads through fastp at Q25 and MiXCR, keeping productive beta chains. Records with the same CDR3 protein are collapsed into one entry carrying the most frequent genes and DNA. TCRdb, rather than the study authors, made the V and J calls. Here the sample has 200,000 or so distinct CDR3 sequences; 10% to 15% occur a single time. Of the sample, 9.5% to 11% falls within the top ten clones. The TCR originated in a female donor with ankylosing spondylitis or in good health (not recorded which). The sample consisted of blood, either unsorted or a sorted T cell fraction (not recorded which).

CDR3 reads: CASSAGQGMETQYF. The DNA is TGTGCCAGCAGCGCAGGACAGGGGATGGAGACCCAGTACTTC. The sequence joins TRBV7-2 to TRBJ2-5; the central 9 bases match TRBD1. The CDR3 has 14 amino acids, counting the end cysteine and phenylalanine. Only the CDR3 portion is preserved as DNA: 42 bases, with reading frame beginning at the first base. Unmatched junction bases come to 6, with V trimmed by 5 bases and J by 5 bases. Per the germline V gene, SGHTA is the CDR1 and FQGNSA is the CDR2.